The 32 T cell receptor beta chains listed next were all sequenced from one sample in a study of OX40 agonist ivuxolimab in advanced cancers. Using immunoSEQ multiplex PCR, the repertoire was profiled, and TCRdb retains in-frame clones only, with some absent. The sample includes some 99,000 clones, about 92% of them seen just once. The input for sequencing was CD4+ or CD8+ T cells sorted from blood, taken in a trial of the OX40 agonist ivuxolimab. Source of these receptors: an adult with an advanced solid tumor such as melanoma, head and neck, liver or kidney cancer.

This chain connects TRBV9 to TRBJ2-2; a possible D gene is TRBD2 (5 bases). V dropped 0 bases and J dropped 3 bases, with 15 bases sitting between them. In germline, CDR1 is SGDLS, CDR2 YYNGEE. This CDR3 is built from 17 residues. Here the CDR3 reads CASSVDRGFLDTGELFF. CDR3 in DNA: TGTGCCAGCAGCGTAGACCGAGGGTTTTTAGACACCGGGGAGCTGTTTTTT.

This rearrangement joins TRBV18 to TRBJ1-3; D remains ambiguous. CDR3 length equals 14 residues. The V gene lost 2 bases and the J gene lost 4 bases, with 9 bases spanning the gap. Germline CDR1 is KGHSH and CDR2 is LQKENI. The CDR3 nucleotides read TGTGCCAGCTCACCAAAGGGTACCGGAAACACCATATATTTT. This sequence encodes CASSPKGTGNTIYF.

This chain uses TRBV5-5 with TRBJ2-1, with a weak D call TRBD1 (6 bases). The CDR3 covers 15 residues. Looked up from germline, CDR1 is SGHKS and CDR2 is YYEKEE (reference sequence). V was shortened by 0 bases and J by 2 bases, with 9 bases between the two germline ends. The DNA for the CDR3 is TGTGCCAGCAGCTTGGACGGGACACCCTACAATGAGCAGTTCTTC. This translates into CASSLDGTPYNEQFF. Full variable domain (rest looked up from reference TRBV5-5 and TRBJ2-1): DAGVTQSPTHLIKTRGQQVTLRCSPISGHKSVSWYQQVLGQGPQFIFQYYEKEERGRGNFPDRFSARQFPNYSSELNVNALLLGDSALYLCASSLDGTPYNEQFFGPGTRLTVL.

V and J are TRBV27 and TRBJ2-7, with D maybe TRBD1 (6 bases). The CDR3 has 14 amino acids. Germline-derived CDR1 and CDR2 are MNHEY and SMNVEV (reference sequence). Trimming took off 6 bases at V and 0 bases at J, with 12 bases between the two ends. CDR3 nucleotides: TGTGCCAGCAGGCGACAGGCCAACTCCTACGAGCAGTACTTC. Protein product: CASRRQANSYEQYF.

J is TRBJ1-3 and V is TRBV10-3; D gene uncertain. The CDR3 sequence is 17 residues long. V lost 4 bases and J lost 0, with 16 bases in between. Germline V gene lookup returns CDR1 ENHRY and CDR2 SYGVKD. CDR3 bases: TGTGCCATCAGTGCGCGGGTGTTAATAGGCTCTGGAAACACCATATATTTT. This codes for CAISARVLIGSGNTIYF.

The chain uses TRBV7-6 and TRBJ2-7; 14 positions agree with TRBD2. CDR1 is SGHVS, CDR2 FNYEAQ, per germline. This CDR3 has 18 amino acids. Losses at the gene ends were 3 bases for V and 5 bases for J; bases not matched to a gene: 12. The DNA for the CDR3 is TGTGCCAGCAGCTTCGCATCCGGGACTAGCGGGAGACCGAACGAGCAGTACTTC. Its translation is CASSFASGTSGRPNEQYF.

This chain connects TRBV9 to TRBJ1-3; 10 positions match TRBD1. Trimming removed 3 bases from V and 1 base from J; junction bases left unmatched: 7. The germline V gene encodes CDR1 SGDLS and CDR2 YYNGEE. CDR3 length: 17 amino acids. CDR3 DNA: TGTGCCAGCAGCGGACCATTGGGACAGGGGTCTGGAAACACCATATATTTT. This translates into CASSGPLGQGSGNTIYF. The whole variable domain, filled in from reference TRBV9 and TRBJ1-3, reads DSGVTQTPKHLITATGQRVTLRCSPRSGDLSVYWYQQSLDQGLQFLIQYYNGEERAKGNILERFSAQQFPDLHSELNLSSLELGDSALYFCASSGPLGQGSGNTIYFGEGSWLTVV.

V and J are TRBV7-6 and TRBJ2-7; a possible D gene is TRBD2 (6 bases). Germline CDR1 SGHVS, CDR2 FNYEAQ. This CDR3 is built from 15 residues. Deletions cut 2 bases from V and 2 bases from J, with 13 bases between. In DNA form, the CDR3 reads TGTGCCAGCAGCTTATTTAGCGGACTTCCCTACGAGCAGTACTTC. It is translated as CASSLFSGLPYEQYF.

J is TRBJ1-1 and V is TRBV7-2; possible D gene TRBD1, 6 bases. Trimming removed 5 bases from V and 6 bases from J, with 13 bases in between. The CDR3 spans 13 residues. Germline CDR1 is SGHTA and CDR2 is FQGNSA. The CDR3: CASSPSRGSEAFF. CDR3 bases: TGTGCCAGCAGCCCCAGCAGGGGATCTGAAGCTTTCTTT. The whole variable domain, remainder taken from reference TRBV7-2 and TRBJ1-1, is GAGVSQSPSNKVTEKGKDVELRCDPISGHTALYWYRQSLGQGLEFLIYFQGNSAPDKSGLPSDRFSAERTGGSVSTLTIQRTQQEDSAVYLCASSPSRGSEAFFGQGTRLTVV.

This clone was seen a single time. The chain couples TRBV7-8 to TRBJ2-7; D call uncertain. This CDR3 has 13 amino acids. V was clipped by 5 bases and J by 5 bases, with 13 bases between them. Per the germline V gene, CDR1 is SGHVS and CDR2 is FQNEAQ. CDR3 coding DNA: TGTGCCAGCAGCCAAGTTGTTAGGGACGAGCAGTACTTC. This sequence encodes CASSQVVRDEQYF.

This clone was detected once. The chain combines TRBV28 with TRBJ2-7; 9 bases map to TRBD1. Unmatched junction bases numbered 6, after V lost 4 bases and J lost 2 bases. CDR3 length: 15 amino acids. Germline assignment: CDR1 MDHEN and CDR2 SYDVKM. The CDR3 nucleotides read TGTGCCAGCAGTTACACGACAGGGGGGACCTACGAGCAGTACTTC. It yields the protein CASSYTTGGTYEQYF.

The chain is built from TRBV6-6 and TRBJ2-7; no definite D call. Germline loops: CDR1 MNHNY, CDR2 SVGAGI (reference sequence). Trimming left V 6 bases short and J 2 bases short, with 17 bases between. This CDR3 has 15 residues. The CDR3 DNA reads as TGTGCCAGCAGCCGCGCAGCGACTCGGGCCTACGAGCAGTACTTC. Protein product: CASSRAATRAYEQYF.

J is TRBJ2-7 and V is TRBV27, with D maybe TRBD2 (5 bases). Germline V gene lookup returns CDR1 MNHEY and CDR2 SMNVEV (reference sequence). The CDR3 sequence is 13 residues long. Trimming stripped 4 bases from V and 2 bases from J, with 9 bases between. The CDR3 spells CASSSLRAYEQYF. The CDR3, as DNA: TGTGCCAGCAGTTCCCTGAGGGCCTACGAGCAGTACTTC.

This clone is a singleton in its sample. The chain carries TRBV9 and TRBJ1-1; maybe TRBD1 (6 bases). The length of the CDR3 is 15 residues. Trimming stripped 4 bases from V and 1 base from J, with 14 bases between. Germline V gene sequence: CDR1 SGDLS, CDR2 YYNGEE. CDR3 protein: CASSSEIGGNTEAFF. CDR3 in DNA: TGTGCCAGCAGCTCCGAAATAGGGGGGAACACTGAAGCTTTCTTT.

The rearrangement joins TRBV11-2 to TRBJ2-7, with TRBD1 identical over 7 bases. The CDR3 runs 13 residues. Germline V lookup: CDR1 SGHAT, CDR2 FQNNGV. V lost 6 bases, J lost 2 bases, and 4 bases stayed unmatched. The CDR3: CASRGDSTYEQYF. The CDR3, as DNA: TGTGCCAGCAGAGGGGACAGTACCTACGAGCAGTACTTC.

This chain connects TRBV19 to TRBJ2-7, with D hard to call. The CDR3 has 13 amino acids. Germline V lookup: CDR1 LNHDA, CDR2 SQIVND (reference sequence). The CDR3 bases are TGTGCGGCCGGTCGCGGACGGAACTACGAGCAGTACTTC. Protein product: CAAGRGRNYEQYF.

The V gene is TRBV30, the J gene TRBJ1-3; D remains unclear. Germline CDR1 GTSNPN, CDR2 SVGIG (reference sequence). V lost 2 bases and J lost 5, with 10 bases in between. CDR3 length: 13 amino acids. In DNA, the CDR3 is TGTGCCTGGAGTCCTCCTGGTCGAAACACCATATATTTT. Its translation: CAWSPPGRNTIYF.

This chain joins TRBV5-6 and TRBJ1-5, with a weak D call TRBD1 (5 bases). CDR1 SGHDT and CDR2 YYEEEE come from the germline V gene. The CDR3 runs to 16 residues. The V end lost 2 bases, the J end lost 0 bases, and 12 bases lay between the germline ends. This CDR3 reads CASSLTGTFSNQPQHF. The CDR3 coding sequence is TGTGCCAGCAGCTTAACCGGGACCTTTAGCAATCAGCCCCAGCATTTT.

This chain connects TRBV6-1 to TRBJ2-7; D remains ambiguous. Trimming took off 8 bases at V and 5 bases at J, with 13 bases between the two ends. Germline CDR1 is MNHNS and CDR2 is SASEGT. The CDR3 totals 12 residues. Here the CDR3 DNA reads TGTGCCAGCGGGCCCCGTATTGACGAGCAGTACTTC. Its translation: CASGPRIDEQYF.

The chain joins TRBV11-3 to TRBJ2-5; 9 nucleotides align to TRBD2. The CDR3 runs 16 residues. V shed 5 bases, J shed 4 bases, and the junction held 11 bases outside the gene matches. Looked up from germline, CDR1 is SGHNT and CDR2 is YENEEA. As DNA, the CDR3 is TGTGCCAGCAGCCAGAGGGGAGCGGGAGGCCCAGAGACCCAGTACTTC. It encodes CASSQRGAGGPETQYF.

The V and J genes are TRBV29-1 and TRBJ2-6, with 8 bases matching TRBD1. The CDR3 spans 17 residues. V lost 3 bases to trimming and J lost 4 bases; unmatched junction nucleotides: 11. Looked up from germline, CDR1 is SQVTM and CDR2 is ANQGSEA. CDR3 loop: CSVDVGQGISGANVLTF. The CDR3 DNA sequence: TGCAGCGTTGACGTAGGACAGGGAATTTCAGGGGCCAACGTCCTGACTTTC.

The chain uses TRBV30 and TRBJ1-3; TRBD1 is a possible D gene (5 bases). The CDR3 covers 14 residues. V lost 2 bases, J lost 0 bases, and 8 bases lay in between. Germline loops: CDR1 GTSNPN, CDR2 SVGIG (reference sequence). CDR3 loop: CAWSKGTSGNTIYF. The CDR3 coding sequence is TGTGCCTGGAGTAAGGGGACCTCTGGAAACACCATATATTTT.

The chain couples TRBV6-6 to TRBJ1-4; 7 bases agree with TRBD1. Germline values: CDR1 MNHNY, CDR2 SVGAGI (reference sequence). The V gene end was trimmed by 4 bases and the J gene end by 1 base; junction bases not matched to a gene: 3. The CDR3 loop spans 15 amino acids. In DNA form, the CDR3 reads TGTGCCAGCAGTTCCGGGACAGTAACTAATGAAAAACTGTTTTTT. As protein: CASSSGTVTNEKLFF.

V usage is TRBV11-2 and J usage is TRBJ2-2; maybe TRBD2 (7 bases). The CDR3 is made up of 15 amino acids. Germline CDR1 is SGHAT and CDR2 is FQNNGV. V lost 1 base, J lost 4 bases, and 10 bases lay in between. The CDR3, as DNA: TGTGCCAGCAGCTTAGTGGCGGGGGCCACCGGGGAGCTGTTTTTT. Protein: CASSLVAGATGELFF.

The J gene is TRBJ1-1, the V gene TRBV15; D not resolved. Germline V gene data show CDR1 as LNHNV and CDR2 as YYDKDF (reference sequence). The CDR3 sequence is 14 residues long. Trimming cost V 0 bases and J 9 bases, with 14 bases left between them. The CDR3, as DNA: TGTGCCACCAGCAGAGATTCGGTTGAAGGGAAAGCTTTCTTT. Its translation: CATSRDSVEGKAFF.

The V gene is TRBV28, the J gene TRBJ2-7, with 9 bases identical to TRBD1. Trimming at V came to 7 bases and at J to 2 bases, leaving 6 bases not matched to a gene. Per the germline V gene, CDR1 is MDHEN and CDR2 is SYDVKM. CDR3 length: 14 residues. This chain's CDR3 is CASTTGTGTYEQYF. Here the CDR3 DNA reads TGTGCCAGCACCACCGGGACAGGGACCTACGAGCAGTACTTC.

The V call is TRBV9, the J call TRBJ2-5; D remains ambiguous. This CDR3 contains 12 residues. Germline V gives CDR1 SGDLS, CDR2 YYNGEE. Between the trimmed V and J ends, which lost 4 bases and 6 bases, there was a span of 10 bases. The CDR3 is CASSPAGKTQYF. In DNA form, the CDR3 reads TGTGCCAGCAGCCCCGCCGGAAAGACCCAGTACTTC.

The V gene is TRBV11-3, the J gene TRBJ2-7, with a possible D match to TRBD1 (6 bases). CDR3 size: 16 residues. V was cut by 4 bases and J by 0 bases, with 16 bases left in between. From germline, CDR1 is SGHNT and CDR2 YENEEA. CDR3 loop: CASSSPRQDNSYEQYF. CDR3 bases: TGTGCCAGCAGCTCACCTAGACAGGATAACTCCTACGAGCAGTACTTC.

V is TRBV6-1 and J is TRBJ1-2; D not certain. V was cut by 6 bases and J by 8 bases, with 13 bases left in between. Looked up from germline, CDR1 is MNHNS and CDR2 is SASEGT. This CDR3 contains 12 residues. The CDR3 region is CASSWGPSGYTF. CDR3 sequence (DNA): TGTGCCAGCAGCTGGGGTCCCTCCGGCTACACCTTC.

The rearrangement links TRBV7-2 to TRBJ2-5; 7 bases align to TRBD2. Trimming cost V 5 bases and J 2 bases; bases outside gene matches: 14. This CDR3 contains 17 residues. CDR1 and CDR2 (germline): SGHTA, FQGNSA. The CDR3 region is CASSPPGRRGGQETQYF. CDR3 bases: TGTGCCAGCAGCCCTCCCGGTAGGAGGGGAGGGCAAGAGACCCAGTACTTC.

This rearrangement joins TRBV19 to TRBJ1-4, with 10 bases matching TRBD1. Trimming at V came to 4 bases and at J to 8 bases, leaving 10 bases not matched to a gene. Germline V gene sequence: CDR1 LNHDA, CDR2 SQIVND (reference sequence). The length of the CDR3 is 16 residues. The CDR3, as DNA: TGTGCCAGTAGTACGTTCGGGACAGGGGTCAGGGAAAAACTGTTTTTT. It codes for CASSTFGTGVREKLFF.

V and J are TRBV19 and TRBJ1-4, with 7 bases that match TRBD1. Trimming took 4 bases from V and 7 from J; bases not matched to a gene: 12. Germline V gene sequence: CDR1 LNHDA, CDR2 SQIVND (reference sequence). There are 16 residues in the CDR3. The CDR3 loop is CASSRPPGQRAEKLFF. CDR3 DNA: TGTGCCAGTAGTAGGCCTCCGGGACAGCGGGCTGAAAAACTGTTTTTT.